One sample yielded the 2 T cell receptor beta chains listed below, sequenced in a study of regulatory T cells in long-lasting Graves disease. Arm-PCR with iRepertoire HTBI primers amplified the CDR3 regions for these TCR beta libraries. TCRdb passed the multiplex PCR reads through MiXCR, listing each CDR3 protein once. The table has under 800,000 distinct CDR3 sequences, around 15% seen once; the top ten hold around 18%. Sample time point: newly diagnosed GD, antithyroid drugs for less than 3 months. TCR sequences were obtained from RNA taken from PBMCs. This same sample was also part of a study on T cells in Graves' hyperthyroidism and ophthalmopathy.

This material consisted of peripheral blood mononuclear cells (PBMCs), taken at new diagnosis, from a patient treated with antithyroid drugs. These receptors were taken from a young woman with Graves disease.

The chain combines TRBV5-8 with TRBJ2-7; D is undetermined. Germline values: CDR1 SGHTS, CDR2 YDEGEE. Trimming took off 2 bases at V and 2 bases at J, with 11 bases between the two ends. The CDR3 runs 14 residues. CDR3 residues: CASSLGPLAYEQYF. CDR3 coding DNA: TGTGCCAGCAGCTTAGGACCGTTGGCCTACGAGCAGTACTTC.

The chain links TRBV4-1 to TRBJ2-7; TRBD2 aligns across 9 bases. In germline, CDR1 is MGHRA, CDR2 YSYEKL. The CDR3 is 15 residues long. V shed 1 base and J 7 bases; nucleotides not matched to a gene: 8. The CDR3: CASSQAPSGISEQYF. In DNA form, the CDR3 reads TGCGCCAGCAGCCAAGCCCCTAGCGGGATCTCGGAGCAGTACTTC.